This entry concerns a single T cell receptor beta chain. The antigen remains undetermined. The whole isolated RNA underwent reverse transcription, so sequencing captured expressed TCRB transcripts. Data came from immunoSEQ multiplex PCR; TCRdb stores just in-frame clones and leaves some out. The sample holds about 140,000 clones; around an eighth are singletons and the top ten take about 1.3%. Sampling consisted of one heparinised blood draw per donor, averaging about 110 mL. This entry is derived from a study of beta chain features in type 1 diabetes. Regarding the study as a whole: Significant though moderate, a shortening of TCRB CDR3s appeared in all four CD4+ subsets of Type 1 diabetes patients.

With V trimmed by 5 bases and J by 5 bases, 9 bases remained unmatched. This CDR3 has 14 amino acids. Per the germline V gene, CDR1 is SGHNT and CDR2 is YYREEE (reference sequence). Sequencing was carried out using central memory CD4+ T cells from blood. This TCR was recovered from a man younger than 30 with type 1 diabetes. The chain carries TRBV5-4 and TRBJ1-2, with 7 nucleotides matching TRBD1. This CDR3 reads CASRSGQSTYGYTF. The CDR3 DNA follows: TGTGCCAGCAGATCGGGACAGTCTACTTATGGCTACACCTTC.